This TCR beta chain was sequenced during a study of blood T cell repertoires in COVID-19. Study as a whole: Acute and convalescent COVID-19 samples came from the United States, Italy and Spain.

Methods used by the authors: Researchers report that nucleated cell counts were estimated from reference gene primer amplification. Clones were read by immunoSEQ multiplex PCR, and TCRdb kept only the in-frame ones, dropping some. For V, J and clone size, that table is used; D and trimming come from the DNA. The table includes about 90,000 clones, roughly 84% detected once. The sequence was obtained from a man in his sixties with acute or convalescent COVID-19. The sequenced sample consisted of peripheral blood.

The CDR3 loop is CASRTDRAEAFF. CDR3 DNA sequence: TGTGCCAGCAGAACGGACAGAGCTGAAGCTTTCTTT. The genes are TRBV7-9 and TRBJ1-1; possibly TRBD1 for D (6 bases). Per the germline V gene, CDR1 is SEHNR and CDR2 is FQNEAQ (reference sequence). Trimming stripped 6 bases from V and 6 bases from J, with 11 bases between. The CDR3 loop spans 12 amino acids.